This T cell receptor beta chain was identified during a study of blood T cells in healthy people across ages. General study findings and limits: Per million T cells, TCR beta diversity dropped roughly linearly as age increased.

For the second PCR, which ran for roughly 6 to 12 cycles, a sample-barcoded 5' primer and a J-beta primer mix were used. TCRdb reprocessed the 5' RACE reads via MiXCR and lists one record per CDR3 protein. This table holds some 920,000 distinct CDR3 sequences, 51% found once. Germline lookup yields CDR1 MGHDK and CDR2 SYGVNS. The CDR3 loop spans 16 amino acids. Regarding this clonotype: The antigen is undetermined. This may come from a read error, since a much larger clone is one base off.

Sequencing input: blood. This chain links TRBV25-1 with TRBJ1-4, with TRBD1 matching over 8 bases. This sequence originates from a woman aged 55-70 years in good health. The CDR3 region has the DNA TGTGTCAGCAGTGAATTTCAGGGGGCGACTAATGAAAAACTGTTTTTT. Amino acids: CVSSEFQGATNEKLFF. Variable domain in full (rest from reference TRBV25-1 and TRBJ1-4): EADIYQTPRYLVIGTGKKITLECSQTMGHDKMYWYQQDPGMELHLIHYSYGVNSTEKGDLSSESTVSRIRTEHFPLTLESARPSHTSQYLCVSSEFQGATNEKLFFGSGTQLSVL.